The clone carrying this T cell receptor beta chain has only a few counts. Its antigen is unidentified. This record belongs to a study of blood T cells in healthy people across ages. Across the whole study: Per every two T cells, about one barcoded beta molecule was captured by template switching. Study-level points and caveats: Both higher diversity and more naive CD4+ cells marked long-lived donors when set against aged donors.

CDR1 and CDR2 from the germline V gene are SEHNR and FQNEAQ (reference sequence). The CDR3 has 14 residues. The V end lost 5 bases, the J end lost 2 bases, and 11 bases lay between the germline ends. A second PCR of roughly 7 to 11 cycles used a sample-barcoded 5' primer and a J-beta primer mix. TCRdb fed the 5' RACE reads into MiXCR, producing one record per CDR3 protein. The table includes fewer than 1.5 million distinct CDR3 sequences, 35% to 45% detected once. V gene TRBV7-9 combines with J gene TRBJ2-3, with D perhaps matching TRBD2 (5 bases). Sequenced input: blood. The clonotype originates from a woman between 18 and 30 years old in good health. CDR3 in DNA: TGTGCCAGCAGCCAGGACTCGACCACAGATACGCAGTATTTT. The encoded protein is CASSQDSTTDTQYF.